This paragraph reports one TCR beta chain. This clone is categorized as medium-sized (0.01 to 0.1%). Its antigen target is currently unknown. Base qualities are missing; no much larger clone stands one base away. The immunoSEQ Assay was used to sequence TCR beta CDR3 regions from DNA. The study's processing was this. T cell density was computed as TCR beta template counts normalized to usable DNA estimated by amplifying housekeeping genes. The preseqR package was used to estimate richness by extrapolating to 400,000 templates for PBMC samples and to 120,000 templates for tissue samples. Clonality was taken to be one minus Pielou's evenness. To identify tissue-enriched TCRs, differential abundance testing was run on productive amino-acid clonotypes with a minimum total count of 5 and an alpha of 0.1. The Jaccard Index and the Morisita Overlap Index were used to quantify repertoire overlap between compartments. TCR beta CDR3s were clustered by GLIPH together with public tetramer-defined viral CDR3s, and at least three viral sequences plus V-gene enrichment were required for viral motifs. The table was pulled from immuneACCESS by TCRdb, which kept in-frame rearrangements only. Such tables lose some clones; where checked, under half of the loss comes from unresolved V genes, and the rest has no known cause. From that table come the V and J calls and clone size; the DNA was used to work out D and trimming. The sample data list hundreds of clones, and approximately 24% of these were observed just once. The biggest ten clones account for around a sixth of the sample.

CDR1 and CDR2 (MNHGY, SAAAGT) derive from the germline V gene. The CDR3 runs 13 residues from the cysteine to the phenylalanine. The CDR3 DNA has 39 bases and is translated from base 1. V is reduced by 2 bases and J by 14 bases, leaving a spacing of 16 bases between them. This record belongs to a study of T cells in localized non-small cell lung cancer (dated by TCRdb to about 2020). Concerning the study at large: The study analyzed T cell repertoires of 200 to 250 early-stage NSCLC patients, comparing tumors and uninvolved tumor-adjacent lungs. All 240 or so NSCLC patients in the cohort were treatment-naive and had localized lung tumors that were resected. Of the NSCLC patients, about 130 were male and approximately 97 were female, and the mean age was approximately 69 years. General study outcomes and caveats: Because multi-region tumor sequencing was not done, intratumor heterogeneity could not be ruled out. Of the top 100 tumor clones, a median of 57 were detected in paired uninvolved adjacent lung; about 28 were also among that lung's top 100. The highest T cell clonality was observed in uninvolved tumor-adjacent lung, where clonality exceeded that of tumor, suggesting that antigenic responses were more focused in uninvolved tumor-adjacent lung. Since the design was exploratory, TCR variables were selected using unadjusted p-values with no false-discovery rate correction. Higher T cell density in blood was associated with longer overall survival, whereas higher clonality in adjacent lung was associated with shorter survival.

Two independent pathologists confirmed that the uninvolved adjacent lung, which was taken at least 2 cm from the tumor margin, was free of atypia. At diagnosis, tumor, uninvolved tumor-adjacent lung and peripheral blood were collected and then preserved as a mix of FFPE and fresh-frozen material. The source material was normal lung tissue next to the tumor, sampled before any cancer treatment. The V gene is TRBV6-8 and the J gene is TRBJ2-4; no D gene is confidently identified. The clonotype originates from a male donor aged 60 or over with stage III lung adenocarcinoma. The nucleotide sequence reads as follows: TGTGCCAGCAGTTACGATTTTACGCCATCTGAGTACTTC. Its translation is CASSYDFTPSEYF.